The 23 T cell receptor beta chains presented below share a single source sample, sequenced in a study of control samples from healthy donors and cancer patients. Here immunoSEQ multiplex PCR was the method, and the copy in TCRdb shows in-frame clones only, minus some. This sample has under 150,000 clones, with around 90% found just once. Material: blood. The receptors derive from a man aged 25 to 40 in good health.

The chain joins TRBV28 to TRBJ2-7; D may be TRBD2 (6 bases). Germline CDR1 reads MDHEN; CDR2 reads SYDVKM. V was clipped by 8 bases and J by 7 bases, with 15 bases between them. The CDR3 has 12 amino acids. The CDR3 bases are TGTGCCAGCTGCGAGCGGGCTAGTGAGCAGTACTTC. This encodes CASCERASEQYF.

The gene calls are TRBV24-1 and TRBJ2-2; D is undetermined. Deletions cut 0 bases from V and 6 bases from J, with 1 base between. Germline V gives CDR1 KGHDR, CDR2 SFDVKD. The CDR3 runs to 12 residues. The DNA for the CDR3 is TGTGCCACCAGTGATTTGGCCGGGGAGCTGTTTTTT. Its translation is CATSDLAGELFF.

The chain joins TRBV6-5 to TRBJ1-3, with 12 bases that match TRBD1. Germline V gives CDR1 MNHEY, CDR2 SVGAGI. The CDR3 extends over 16 amino acids. Trimming removed 2 bases from V and 6 bases from J; junction bases left unmatched: 5. CDR3 coding DNA: TGTGCCAGCAGTTACCTCGGGACAGGGGGCTTAAACACCATATATTTT. Its protein product is CASSYLGTGGLNTIYF.

This clone was counted between two and nine times. The J gene is TRBJ2-7, the V gene TRBV5-1; 9 bases match TRBD1. Germline values: CDR1 SGHRS, CDR2 YFSETQ. The CDR3 sequence is 14 residues long. The junction had 1 base not matched to a gene; V was cut back by 0 bases and J by 3 bases. The CDR3 loop is CASSLAGQGYEQYF. In DNA form, the CDR3 reads TGCGCCAGCAGCTTGGCGGGACAGGGCTACGAGCAGTACTTC.

The chain recombines TRBV6-4 with TRBJ2-1; 11 nucleotides agree with TRBD2. The CDR3 has 16 residues. CDR1 is MRHNA, CDR2 SNTAGT, per germline. Unmatched junction bases numbered 7, after V lost 2 bases and J lost 7 bases. This CDR3 is CASSDDFTSGRNEQFF. CDR3 bases: TGTGCCAGCAGTGACGATTTCACTAGCGGGAGAAATGAGCAGTTCTTC.

The CDR3 DNA reads as TGTGCCAGTTCCCCAAAGGGGGTAAACACTGAAGCTTTCTTT. This encodes CASSPKGVNTEAFF. This rearrangement joins TRBV19 to TRBJ1-1; weak D call: TRBD1 (6 bases). V was shortened by 8 bases and J by 2 bases, with 15 bases between the two germline ends. The germline CDR1 and CDR2 sequences are LNHDA and SQIVND (reference sequence). The CDR3 runs 14 residues. The full variable domain, its missing parts supplied by reference TRBV19 and TRBJ1-1, is DGGITQSPKYLFRKEGQNVTLSCEQNLNHDAMYWYRQDPGQGLRLIYYSQIVNDFQKGDIAEGYSVSREKKESFPLTVTSAQKNPTAFYLCASSPKGVNTEAFFGQGTRLTVV.

J is TRBJ1-2 and V is TRBV19, with 7 bases lining up with TRBD1. The CDR3 is made up of 16 amino acids. The V and J ends lost 7 bases and 9 bases, in that order; junction bases with no gene match: 20. Germline V gene data show CDR1 as LNHDA and CDR2 as SQIVND (reference sequence). The CDR3: CASTSTGADTPNSYTF. The CDR3 DNA reads TGTGCCAGTACCTCCACAGGGGCAGATACTCCGAATAGCTACACCTTC.

The chain is built from TRBV10-1 and TRBJ2-3; TRBD1 matches at 7 bases. V lost 4 bases and J lost 1; bases outside the gene matches: 8. The CDR3 is 16 residues long. Germline loops: CDR1 WNHNN, CDR2 SYGVQD (reference sequence). CDR3 nucleotides: TGCGCCAGCAGTGCCTACAGGGGCCAGGGCACAGATACGCAGTATTTT. Its protein is CASSAYRGQGTDTQYF.

V and J are TRBV6-5 and TRBJ1-2; a weak D match, TRBD1 (6 bases). The CDR3 covers 12 residues. V lost 5 bases, J lost 4 bases, and 8 bases lay in between. Germline V gives CDR1 MNHEY, CDR2 SVGAGI. CDR3 in amino acids: CASSTGFYGYTF. The CDR3 coding sequence is TGTGCCAGCAGTACAGGGTTCTATGGCTACACCTTC.

This chain connects TRBV29-1 to TRBJ2-2; TRBD1 aligns across 7 bases. Unmatched junction bases numbered 6, after V lost 0 bases and J lost 2 bases. Germline CDR1 is SQVTM and CDR2 is ANQGSEA. The CDR3 is 16 amino acids. DNA of the CDR3: TGCAGCGTTGAAGACCCCAGGACAGGAAACACCGGGGAGCTGTTTTTT. It encodes CSVEDPRTGNTGELFF.

The genes are TRBV5-1 and TRBJ1-6; no reliable D call. This CDR3 has 15 amino acids. Germline V gives CDR1 SGHRS, CDR2 YFSETQ. The V and J ends lost 0 bases and 7 bases respectively, with 11 bases between them. CDR3 nucleotide sequence: TGCGCCAGCAGCTTGGAATCATCGACGAATTCACCCCTCCACTTT. It codes for CASSLESSTNSPLHF.

The V call is TRBV19, the J call TRBJ2-3; tentatively, D is TRBD1 (6 bases). This CDR3 comprises 15 residues. The germline V and J ends were trimmed by 3 bases and 1 base, with 11 bases remaining between them. CDR1 LNHDA and CDR2 SQIVND come from the germline V gene (reference sequence). CDR3 loop: CASSITGIRTDTQYF. Here the CDR3 DNA reads TGTGCCAGTAGTATCACAGGGATACGCACAGATACGCAGTATTTT.

V gene TRBV28 combines with J gene TRBJ2-7; the match to TRBD2 covers 10 bases. V lost 4 bases, J lost 4 bases, and 4 bases stayed unmatched. The length of the CDR3 is 14 residues. Germline loops: CDR1 MDHEN, CDR2 SYDVKM. The CDR3 DNA follows: TGTGCCAGCAGTTCGGGACTAGCGAGGTACGAGCAGTACTTC. Amino acid sequence: CASSSGLARYEQYF.

The chain joins TRBV7-9 to TRBJ2-2; a possible D gene is TRBD2 (6 bases). V lost 7 bases and J lost 4, with 22 bases in between. This CDR3 has 17 amino acids. The germline CDR1 and CDR2 sequences are SEHNR and FQNEAQ (reference sequence). In nucleotides, the CDR3 is TGTGCCAGCATCCCCTGGGGGGTCCGGAGGCGCACCGGGGAGCTGTTTTTT. Protein sequence: CASIPWGVRRRTGELFF.

This clone was detected once. The V call is TRBV19, the J call TRBJ2-3; the D is unclear. Trimming removed 4 bases from V and 3 bases from J, with 8 bases in between. Germline V gene sequence: CDR1 LNHDA, CDR2 SQIVND (reference sequence). The CDR3 sequence is 13 residues long. The CDR3 DNA sequence: TGTGCCAGTAGTAGATTGGTAACAGATACGCAGTATTTT. Encoded protein: CASSRLVTDTQYF.

CDR3 DNA sequence: TGTGCCAGCGCAAGGGGCAGAAACATATATGGCTACACCTTC. Its translation: CASARGRNIYGYTF. The chain has TRBV27 and TRBJ1-2; a possible D gene is TRBD1 (5 bases). V was clipped by 8 bases and J by 5 bases, with 18 bases between them. The CDR3 has 14 residues. Germline CDR1 is MNHEY and CDR2 is SMNVEV (reference sequence).

This rearrangement joins TRBV18 to TRBJ2-2; unclear D gene. Trimming shortened V by 3 bases and J by 7 bases, and 6 bases separated the two germline ends. CDR3 length equals 12 residues. Germline lookup yields CDR1 KGHSH and CDR2 LQKENI. The CDR3 region has the DNA TGTGCCAGCTCACCGAGTTTCGGGGAGCTGTTTTTT. Its protein product is CASSPSFGELFF.

V usage is TRBV4-3 and J usage is TRBJ2-1; D is perhaps TRBD1 (5 bases). This CDR3 spans 16 amino acids. The germline gives CDR1 LGHNA, CDR2 YSLEER. The V end lost 0 bases, the J end lost 0 bases, and 9 bases lay between the germline ends. The CDR3 nucleotides read TGCGCCAGCAGCCAAGATGTGGGGCTCTCCTACAATGAGCAGTTCTTC. Protein product: CASSQDVGLSYNEQFF.

J is TRBJ2-2 and V is TRBV11-3; no reliable D call. CDR3 size: 12 residues. Trimming took off 7 bases at V and 6 bases at J, with 9 bases between the two ends. Germline lookup yields CDR1 SGHNT and CDR2 YENEEA. In nucleotides, the CDR3 is TGTGCCAGCACCGATATAGCCGGGGAGCTGTTTTTT. This codes for CASTDIAGELFF.

For this clone: This sample also contains other DNA sequences that code for the same CDR3. The V call is TRBV30, the J call TRBJ2-7; D might be TRBD2 (6 bases). The CDR3 loop spans 13 amino acids. Germline-derived CDR1 and CDR2 are GTSNPN and SVGIG (reference sequence). The ends were cut back, 2 bases at V and 2 bases at J, with 10 bases in the middle. CDR3 sequence (DNA): TGTGCCTGGAGTTGGGGCGGGACCTACGAGCAGTACTTC. Its translation is CAWSWGGTYEQYF.

The chain has TRBV12-5 and TRBJ1-1, with 8 bases lining up with TRBD1. The CDR3 extends over 15 amino acids. CDR1 is LGHNT, CDR2 FRNRAP, per germline. The junction had 2 bases not matched to a gene; V was cut back by 1 base and J by 1 base. Here the CDR3 reads CASGLADRGNTEAFF. The CDR3 DNA reads as TGTGCTAGTGGTTTGGCTGACAGGGGGAACACTGAAGCTTTCTTT. The variable domain in full, completed from reference TRBV12-5 and TRBJ1-1, reads DARVTQTPRHKVTEMGQEVTMRCQPILGHNTVFWYRQTMMQGLELLAYFRNRAPLDDSGMPKDRFSAEMPDATLATLKIQPSEPRDSAVYFCASGLADRGNTEAFFGQGTRLTVV.

The genes are TRBV19 and TRBJ1-1; D not certain. Germline V gene lookup returns CDR1 LNHDA and CDR2 SQIVND (reference sequence). The CDR3 loop spans 12 amino acids. The V and J ends lost 4 bases and 5 bases respectively, with 8 bases between them. CDR3 protein: CASSRASTEAFF. DNA of the CDR3: TGTGCCAGTAGTAGGGCGAGTACTGAAGCTTTCTTT.

This clone was seen a handful of times. The rearrangement links TRBV21-1 to TRBJ1-5; TRBD1 is the table's D call, not checked against the DNA. TRBV21-1 is shown as a pseudogene. This CDR3 comprises 14 residues. CDR3 DNA: TGTGCCAGCAACCATAACAGGGGCAATCAGCCCCAGCATTTT. Its protein is CASNHNRGNQPQHF.